This TCR beta chain was identified during a study of identical twins. General observations from the study: Potential partial confounding of zero-insertion analyses by invariant MAIT and iNKT cells was noted.

A note on this clonotype: Its specificity is unknown.

TCRdb reprocessed the 5' RACE reads via MiXCR and lists one record per CDR3 protein. The table includes 200,000 to 250,000 distinct CDR3 sequences, about 10% detected once. The clonotype originates from a man aged 50-60 years in good health. The sequenced material came from memory T cells sorted from blood.

The CDR3 reads CASSQQPGQGYEQYF. The CDR3 nucleotides are TGTGCCAGCAGCCAGCAACCGGGACAGGGCTACGAGCAGTACTTC. V usage is TRBV4-2 and J usage is TRBJ2-7; TRBD1 aligns across 9 bases. V gave up 3 bases and J gave up 3 bases; unmatched junction bases: 6. CDR1 and CDR2 from the germline V gene are LGHNA and YNFKEQ. The CDR3 extends over 15 amino acids.